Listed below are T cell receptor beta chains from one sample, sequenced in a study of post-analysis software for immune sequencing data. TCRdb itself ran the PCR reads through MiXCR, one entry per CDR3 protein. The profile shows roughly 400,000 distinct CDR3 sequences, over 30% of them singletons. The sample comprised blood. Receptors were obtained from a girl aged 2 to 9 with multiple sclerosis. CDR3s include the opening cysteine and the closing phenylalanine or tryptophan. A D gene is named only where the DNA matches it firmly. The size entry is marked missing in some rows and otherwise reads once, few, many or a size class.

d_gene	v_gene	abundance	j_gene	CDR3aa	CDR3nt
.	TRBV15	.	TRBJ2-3	CATSRDLGQRYF	TGTGCCACCAGCAGAGATTTGGGCCAACGGTATTTT
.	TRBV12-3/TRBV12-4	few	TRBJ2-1	CASSLVGLRNEQFF	TGTGCCAGCAGTTTAGTGGGACTTCGCAATGAGCAGTTCTTC
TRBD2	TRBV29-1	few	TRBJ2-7	CSVEYVAGLGEQYF	TGCAGCGTTGAATACGTAGCGGGGTTGGGTGAGCAGTACTTC
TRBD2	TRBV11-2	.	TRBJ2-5	CASSPWTSGGVETQYF	TGTGCCAGCAGCCCCTGGACTAGCGGGGGAGTGGAGACCCAGTACTTC
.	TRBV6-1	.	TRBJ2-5	CASSDGAGPETQYF	TGTGCCAGCAGTGACGGGGCAGGGCCGGAGACCCAGTACTTC
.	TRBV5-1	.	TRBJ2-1	CASSLSLANDEQFF	TGCGCCAGCAGCTTAAGTCTAGCGAACGATGAGCAGTTCTTC
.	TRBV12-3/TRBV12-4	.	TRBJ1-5	CASSSGVVSNQPQHF	TGTGCCAGCAGTTCAGGGGTAGTAAGCAATCAGCCCCAGCATTTT
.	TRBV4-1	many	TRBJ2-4	CASSQGAVTDRDIQYF	TGCGCCAGCAGCCAAGGAGCGGTCACGGATCGGGACATTCAGTACTTC
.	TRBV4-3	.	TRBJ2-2	CASSQDRAPGELFF	TGCGCCAGCAGCCAAGACAGGGCGCCCGGGGAGCTGTTTTTT
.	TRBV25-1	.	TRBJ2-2	CASSSPGTGELFF	TGTGCCAGCAGTTCCCCAGGGACCGGGGAGCTGTTTTTT
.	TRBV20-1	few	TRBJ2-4	CSARDPQGKNIQYF	TGCAGTGCTAGAGATCCGCAGGGTAAAAACATTCAGTACTTC
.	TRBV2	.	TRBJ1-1	CASSLFAGRDTEAFF	TGTGCCAGCAGTCTTTTTGCAGGGAGGGACACTGAAGCTTTCTTT
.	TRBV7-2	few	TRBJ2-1	CASSPVGYNEQFF	TGTGCCAGCAGCCCCGTGGGGTACAATGAGCAGTTCTTC
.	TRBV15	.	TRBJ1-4	CATSRDRGAGEKLFF	TGTGCCACCAGCAGAGATCGGGGGGCTGGGGAAAAACTGTTTTTT
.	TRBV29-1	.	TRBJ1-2	CSVGPNTGFDAYGYTF	TGCAGCGTTGGACCCAACACAGGGTTTGATGCCTATGGCTACACCTTC
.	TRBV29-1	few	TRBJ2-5	CSVDDGALGEAQYF	TGCAGCGTTGACGACGGGGCCTTGGGGGAGGCCCAGTACTTC
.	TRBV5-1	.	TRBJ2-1	CASSLDTGSNEQFF	TGCGCCAGCAGCTTGGATACAGGGAGCAATGAGCAGTTCTTC